This T cell receptor beta chain was captured in a study of OX40 agonist ivuxolimab in advanced cancers. About the research overall: The mean age was around 56 years, ranging from roughly 23 to 79, with 65% to 85% of participants male.

TCRdb's copy holds only in-frame clones and misses some; the assay was immunoSEQ multiplex PCR. Of approximately 52,000 clones listed, roughly 94% are singletons. Study-level findings and limits: More expanded clones were found, on average, in CD8+ than in CD4+ T cells.

A word on this clone: The antigen is unknown.

Trimming left V 4 bases short and J 1 base short, with 11 bases between. Germline V gives CDR1 MGHRA, CDR2 YSYEKL. The CDR3 covers 14 residues. The chain recombines TRBV4-1 with TRBJ2-7, with D maybe TRBD2 (6 bases). The sequence was obtained from an adult with an advanced solid tumor such as melanoma, head and neck, liver or kidney cancer. The material was CD4+ or CD8+ T cells sorted from blood, obtained in a trial of the OX40 agonist ivuxolimab. The CDR3 DNA reads TGCGCCAGCAGCCCCGGGACTCAGTCCTACGAGCAGTACTTC. Amino acid sequence: CASSPGTQSYEQYF.